This TCR beta chain is from a study of blood T cell repertoires in COVID-19. In the study overall: Samples taken during acute and convalescent COVID-19 were collected in the United States, Italy and Spain.

In the authors' methods: Reference gene primers were amplified, and this amplification served to estimate nucleated cell counts. This table comes from immunoSEQ multiplex PCR, and its TCRdb copy is limited to in-frame clones, with some not included. Clone size and the V and J calls come from that table; the DNA yielded D and trimming. The data contain under 200,000 clones, about 88% of them singletons. In germline, CDR1 is SQVTM, CDR2 ANQGSEA. Trimming stripped 4 bases from V and 1 base from J, with 7 bases between. This CDR3 is 12 amino acids long. Participants were placed into cohorts based on the clinical history they reported. Recovery meant two consecutive negative NP/OP PCR tests, professional clearance, or resolved symptoms.

This TCR was sampled from a man aged 45 to 65 who had recovered from COVID-19. This chain links TRBV29-1 with TRBJ2-5, with D unclear. Sequencing used PBMCs or T cells enriched from blood (not recorded which). Here the CDR3 reads CSVGVSQETQYF. The CDR3 nucleotides are TGCAGCGTTGGAGTCTCCCAAGAGACCCAGTACTTC.